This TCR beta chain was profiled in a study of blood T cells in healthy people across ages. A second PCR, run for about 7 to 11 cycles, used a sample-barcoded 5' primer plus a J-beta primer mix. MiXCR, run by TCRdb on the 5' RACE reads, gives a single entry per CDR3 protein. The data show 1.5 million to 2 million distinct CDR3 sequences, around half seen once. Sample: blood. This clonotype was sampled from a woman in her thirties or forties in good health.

The CDR3 spells CASSIPGTGVGEQFF. The CDR3 DNA sequence: TGTGCCAGCAGCATTCCCGGGACAGGGGTGGGTGAGCAGTTCTTC. V usage is TRBV7-2 and J usage is TRBJ2-1; TRBD1 matches 10 bases. The trim removed 5 bases at V and 9 bases at J, leaving 10 bases unmatched. The V gene's germline CDR1 is SGHTA and CDR2 FQGNSA. The CDR3 runs 15 residues. The whole variable domain, remainder taken from reference TRBV7-2 and TRBJ2-1, is GAGVSQSPSNKVTEKGKDVELRCDPISGHTALYWYRQSLGQGLEFLIYFQGNSAPDKSGLPSDRFSAERTGGSVSTLTIQRTQQEDSAVYLCASSIPGTGVGEQFFGPGTRLTVL.